Each of the 17 T cell receptor beta chains below was sequenced from the same sample in a study of T cell changes during pregnancy in multiple sclerosis. Method: immunoSEQ multiplex PCR; TCRdb's copy keeps in-frame clones and lacks some. The profile shows approximately 80,000 clones, 85% to 95% of them singletons. This sample comprised peripheral blood, obtained in the second trimester of pregnancy. These receptors all come from a female donor in good health, enrolled as a control in a pregnancy study.

A single count supports this clone. The chain is built from TRBV4-2 and TRBJ2-1, with 9 bases identical to TRBD2. Germline CDR1 is LGHNA and CDR2 is YNFKEQ. Germline trimming cut 0 bases from V and 6 bases from J; bases unmatched to any gene: 9. This CDR3 comprises 17 residues. As DNA, the CDR3 is TGTGCCAGCAGCCAAGAGTTTAGCGGGGGTACCATCAATGAGCAGTTCTTC. Its protein is CASSQEFSGGTINEQFF.

The chain is built from TRBV5-6 and TRBJ1-2; perhaps TRBD1 as D (6 bases). The CDR3 covers 17 residues. CDR1 is SGHDT and CDR2 is YYEEEE in the germline V gene. Trimming took 3 bases from V and 6 from J, leaving 24 bases between them. The CDR3: CASSSPLQGNLLHGYTF. The DNA of the CDR3 is TGTGCCAGCAGCTCCCCCCTGCAGGGGAACCTTCTTCATGGCTACACCTTC. Supplemented by reference TRBV5-6 and TRBJ1-2, the full variable domain reads DAGVTQSPTHLIKTRGQQVTLRCSPKSGHDTVSWYQQALGQGPQFIFQYYEEEERQRGNFPDRFSGHQFPNYSSELNVNALLLGDSALYLCASSSPLQGNLLHGYTFGSGTRLTVV.

The chain uses TRBV5-1 and TRBJ2-5, with 7 bases that match TRBD1. The germline V gene encodes CDR1 SGHRS and CDR2 YFSETQ. The CDR3 has 16 residues. The V segment lost 3 bases and the J segment 5 bases; nucleotides outside the gene matches: 13. In nucleotides, the CDR3 is TGCGCCAGCAGCTATAACAGGGGAGATAGTAGGGAGACCCAGTACTTC. Encoded protein: CASSYNRGDSRETQYF.

The chain uses TRBV7-8 and TRBJ2-7; D perhaps matches TRBD1 (5 bases). The CDR3 runs 15 residues. V lost 0 bases, J lost 1 base, and 10 bases lay in between. Germline CDR1 SGHVS, CDR2 FQNEAQ. The DNA of the CDR3 is TGTGCCAGCAGCTTAGCGTGGTCAGGGTCCTACGAGCAGTACTTC. Residues: CASSLAWSGSYEQYF.

The chain is built from TRBV9 and TRBJ2-3; 8 nucleotides align to TRBD2. This CDR3 has 18 amino acids. Germline trimming cut 0 bases from V and 2 bases from J; bases unmatched to any gene: 11. Germline V gene lookup returns CDR1 SGDLS and CDR2 YYNGEE. This chain's CDR3 is CASSVVTLLAGNTDTQYF. DNA for the CDR3: TGTGCCAGCAGCGTAGTAACCCTTTTAGCGGGAAACACAGATACGCAGTATTTT. The whole variable domain, filled in from reference TRBV9 and TRBJ2-3, reads DSGVTQTPKHLITATGQRVTLRCSPRSGDLSVYWYQQSLDQGLQFLIQYYNGEERAKGNILERFSAQQFPDLHSELNLSSLELGDSALYFCASSVVTLLAGNTDTQYFGPGTRLTVL.

This clone was recorded once. The V and J genes are TRBV27 and TRBJ2-2, with D unclear. This CDR3 contains 14 residues. Between the trimmed V and J ends, which lost 4 bases and 0 bases, there was a span of 6 bases. Germline CDR1 and CDR2: MNHEY and SMNVEV (reference sequence). The CDR3 bases are TGTGCCAGCAGTTCCATTCCGAACACCGGGGAGCTGTTTTTT. It encodes CASSSIPNTGELFF.

This clone was seen more than once but under ten times. The genes are TRBV6-1 and TRBJ1-2, with 7 bases that match TRBD1. From germline, CDR1 is MNHNS and CDR2 SASEGT. The trim removed 5 bases at V and 1 base at J, leaving 7 bases unmatched. This CDR3 has 15 amino acids. For the CDR3, the DNA is TGTGCCAGCAGTAGTACGGGACAGAGTAACTATGGCTACACCTTC. Residues: CASSSTGQSNYGYTF.

This chain uses TRBV19 with TRBJ2-1; a possible D gene is TRBD1 (5 bases). The V end lost 5 bases, the J end lost 0 bases, and 17 bases lay between the germline ends. This CDR3 is built from 17 residues. Germline V CDR1 and CDR2: LNHDA, SQIVND (reference sequence). The CDR3, as DNA: TGTGCCAGTAGTGGCAAGTCGACAGCGAGCTCCTACAATGAGCAGTTCTTC. Its translation: CASSGKSTASSYNEQFF.

The rearrangement joins TRBV19 to TRBJ1-5, with D perhaps matching TRBD1 (6 bases). The V gene lost 7 bases and the J gene lost 2 bases, with 15 bases spanning the gap. CDR3 length equals 15 residues. The germline V gene encodes CDR1 LNHDA and CDR2 SQIVND (reference sequence). The CDR3 is CASNPLAGGNQPQHF. The CDR3 DNA is TGTGCCAGTAACCCCCTAGCAGGGGGCAATCAGCCCCAGCATTTT.

The chain carries TRBV5-6 and TRBJ2-3, with D uncertain. The CDR3 sequence is 13 residues long. In germline, CDR1 is SGHDT, CDR2 YYEEEE. Trimming left V 2 bases short and J 4 bases short, with 8 bases between. The CDR3 DNA reads TGTGCCAGCAGCTTCGAGCCCGCAGATACGCAGTATTTT. This codes for CASSFEPADTQYF.

V usage is TRBV9 and J usage is TRBJ1-6, with a possible D match to TRBD1 (5 bases). This CDR3 is built from 14 residues. V was cut by 3 bases and J by 8 bases, with 12 bases left in between. Germline-derived CDR1 and CDR2 are SGDLS and YYNGEE. CDR3 sequence: CASSGGVMYSPLHF. The CDR3 DNA reads as TGTGCCAGCAGCGGGGGCGTCATGTATTCACCCCTCCACTTT.

V usage is TRBV7-6 and J usage is TRBJ2-1, with 7 bases fitting TRBD2. V dropped 5 bases and J dropped 8; count of bases not matched to a gene: 9. The CDR3 is made up of 14 amino acids. CDR1 is SGHVS and CDR2 is FNYEAQ in the germline V gene. The CDR3 here is CASSLGGVGDEQFF. The CDR3 region has the DNA TGTGCCAGCAGCCTTGGGGGGGTTGGGGATGAGCAGTTCTTC.

The chain employs TRBV4-3 and TRBJ1-2; 7 bases align to TRBD1. This CDR3 comprises 15 residues. J lost 4 bases, V lost 1 base, and 6 bases had no gene match. Germline assignment: CDR1 LGHNA and CDR2 YSLEER. CDR3 DNA sequence: TGCGCCAGCAGCCAAGCCGCCGGACAGGCCTATGGCTACACCTTC. It is translated as CASSQAAGQAYGYTF.

This clone was observed a handful of times. The chain carries TRBV7-2 and TRBJ1-5; D uncertain. The CDR3 runs 13 residues. V dropped 1 base and J dropped 4 bases, with 5 bases sitting between them. Germline CDR1 reads SGHTA; CDR2 reads FQGNSA. The CDR3 DNA is TGTGCCAGCAGCTTAGACAGTAATCAGCCCCAGCATTTT. Protein: CASSLDSNQPQHF.

The chain combines TRBV7-6 with TRBJ2-1; a possible D gene is TRBD2 (5 bases). V lost 1 base and J lost 9, with 19 bases in between. This CDR3 has 16 amino acids. Germline V lookup: CDR1 SGHVS, CDR2 FNYEAQ. The CDR3, as DNA: TGTGCCAGCAGCTTAGGCAGCCGCTTTCGGGGTGGTGAGCAGTTCTTC. Protein product: CASSLGSRFRGGEQFF.

The rearrangement links TRBV5-4 to TRBJ1-1; D is perhaps TRBD1 (6 bases). V lost 4 bases and J 7 bases, leaving 17 bases between the germline ends. This CDR3 contains 14 residues. The germline CDR1 and CDR2 sequences are SGHNT and YYREEE (reference sequence). Here the CDR3 reads CASSPASRGGEAFF. In DNA form, the CDR3 reads TGTGCCAGCAGCCCCGCTTCCCGAGGGGGTGAAGCTTTCTTT. The full variable domain, in which reference TRBV5-4 and TRBJ1-1 provide the parts outside the CDR3, is ETGVTQSPTHLIKTRGQQVTLRCSSQSGHNTVSWYQQALGQGPQFIFQYYREEENGRGNFPPRFSGLQFPNYSSELNVNALELDDSALYLCASSPASRGGEAFFGQGTRLTVV.

Concerning this clone itself: Mismatch with germline at one junction end may stem from a read error. J is TRBJ2-5 and V is TRBV30, with D tentatively TRBD2 (7 bases). This CDR3 contains 12 residues. CDR1 and CDR2 (germline): GTSNPN, SVGIG (reference sequence). The CDR3 protein is CAGRGGRETQYF. The CDR3 nucleotides read TGTGCCGGGAGGGGGGGGAGGGAGACCCAGTACTTC.